The clone carrying this T cell receptor beta chain showed up many times. The target antigen is unknown. This CDR3 has 15 amino acids. The germline V gene encodes CDR1 SGHVS and CDR2 FQNEAQ. V lost 4 bases to trimming and J lost 6 bases, with 16 bases between them. The data were taken from a study of PD-1 blockade in classical Hodgkin lymphoma. Study background: Patients were administered nivolumab (3 mg/kg intravenously) every 2 weeks. Study-wide results and caveats: Exclusion was the outcome for patients who began nivolumab under 1 year after ASCT. Baseline TCR diversity was reportedly lower in newly diagnosed patients than healthy donors. Complete responders matched newly diagnosed patients in baseline diversity.

Each patient experienced a relapse that followed autologous stem cell transplantation, and brentuximab vedotin exposure varied. Assay: immunoSEQ multiplex PCR; the TCRdb copy retains only in-frame clones and omits some. The sample includes 100,000 or so clones, about 89% of them seen just once. This chain joins TRBV7-8 and TRBJ1-5, with D unclear. This TCR was recovered from a human donor with classical Hodgkin lymphoma. Sequencing was performed on peripheral blood mononuclear cells (PBMCs), taken before the second cycle of nivolumab. This CDR3 reads CASSSRQGPSQPQHF. The CDR3 coding sequence is TGTGCCAGCAGCTCCCGGCAAGGGCCCAGTCAGCCCCAGCATTTT.